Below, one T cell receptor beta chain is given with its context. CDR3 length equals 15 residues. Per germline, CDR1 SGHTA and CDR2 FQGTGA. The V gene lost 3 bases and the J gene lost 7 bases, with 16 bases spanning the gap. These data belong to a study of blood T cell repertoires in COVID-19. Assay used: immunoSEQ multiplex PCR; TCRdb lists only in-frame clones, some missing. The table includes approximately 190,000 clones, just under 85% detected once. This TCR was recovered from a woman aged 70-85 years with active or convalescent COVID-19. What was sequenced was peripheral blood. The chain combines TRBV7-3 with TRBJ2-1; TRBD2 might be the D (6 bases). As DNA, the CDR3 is TGTGCCAGCAGCTTGGGCGGACTAACCTCTAATGAGCAGTTCTTC. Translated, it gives CASSLGGLTSNEQFF.